Reported below is one T cell receptor (beta chain). Its antigen is not identified. Individual cDNA molecules (in the library) carried attached unique molecular identifiers. TCRdb redid the calling of the RACE reads with MiXCR, one entry per CDR3 protein. The data show about 160,000 distinct CDR3 sequences, 25% to 35% seen once. Time point denoted: patch test 3, about 24 weeks after DPC sensitization. Treatment described: therapeutic diphenylcyclopropenone sensitization with weekly scalp DPC. The data were obtained in a study of human T cells and chemical hapten exposure. General study findings and limits: Positive correlation was observed between PT1 expanded TCR counts and patch test score. Significantly more large CDR3 similarity clusters arose among expanded TCRs than among controls. TCRs whose frequency exceeded 1 in 1000 remained the same following DPC sensitization.

From germline, CDR1 is LGHNA and CDR2 YSLEER. Trimming took off 0 bases at V and 7 bases at J, with 15 bases between the two ends. There are 15 residues in the CDR3. Sequencing used whole blood, obtained in connection with sensitization to the hapten diphenylcyclopropenone (DPC). The chain links TRBV4-3 to TRBJ2-5; D possibly corresponds to TRBD2 (7 bases). The TCR sequence derives from a woman aged 18-35 years with alopecia areata. Some clones in this sample may be carry-over from other donors' samples. The CDR3 coding sequence is TGCGCCAGCAGCCAAGATAAGGGGGGGCGAGGGACCCAGTACTTC. Translated: CASSQDKGGRGTQYF.